This T cell receptor beta chain was sequenced in a study of spatial heterogeneity in lung cancer. Study observations and caveats: How many expanded intratumoral alpha and beta TCRs were present tracked the tumor mutation count, which was a count of nonsynonymous mutations.

The ends were cut back, 6 bases at V and 4 bases at J, with 18 bases in the middle. Germline-derived CDR1 and CDR2 are DFQATT and SNEGSKA (reference sequence). CDR3 length: 14 residues. Note on this clonotype: Its antigen is not identified.

Regarding time point: sample taken at primary tumor resection. TCRs were sequenced from unsorted whole RNA of tumor, nontumor lung or PBMC. TCRdb re-called the 5' RACE reads through MiXCR, storing one row per CDR3 protein. The sample contains about 100,000 distinct CDR3 sequences, around 4.3% of which appear only once. This receptor was identified in a male donor with early-stage non-small cell lung cancer. The specimen comprised lung tumor tissue, sampled at surgery. This chain joins TRBV20-1 and TRBJ1-1, with a tentative D call TRBD1 (5 bases). The CDR3: CSAIRVRVFTEAFF. The CDR3 DNA follows: TGCAGTGCCATCAGGGTTCGGGTCTTCACTGAAGCTTTCTTT.